Shown below are 21 T cell receptor beta chains from a single sample sequenced in a study of T cell responses to AZD1222 COVID-19 vaccine. Measured with immunoSEQ multiplex PCR; TCRdb has only the in-frame clones, and not every one. This table has 130,000 or so clones, 90% appearing once. Source: peripheral blood, taken on day 0 of AZD1222 vaccination. The origin of the receptors is an adult in good health.

V and J are TRBV4-2 and TRBJ1-5; no reliable D call. V lost 1 base and J lost 5, with 12 bases in between. CDR3 length equals 15 residues. Per the germline V gene, CDR1 is LGHNA and CDR2 is YNFKEQ. In DNA form, the CDR3 reads TGTGCCAGCAGCCAAGGAACCATAACCCATCAGCCCCAGCATTTT. It is translated as CASSQGTITHQPQHF.

The chain has TRBV30 and TRBJ1-3, with D maybe TRBD1 (6 bases). Germline V gene data show CDR1 as GTSNPN and CDR2 as SVGIG (reference sequence). This CDR3 is 12 amino acids long. Deletions cut 8 bases from V and 5 bases from J, with 13 bases between. The CDR3 region is CAGVDRRNTIYF. The CDR3 nucleotides read TGTGCCGGGGTGGACAGACGAAACACCATATATTTT.

The chain employs TRBV10-3 and TRBJ2-1; the match to TRBD2 covers 11 bases. The germline gives CDR1 ENHRY, CDR2 SYGVKD. The CDR3 is 18 residues long. V lost 6 bases and J lost 4; bases outside the gene matches: 14. CDR3 in amino acids: CAISSGLAERREYNEQFF. The CDR3, as DNA: TGTGCCATCAGCTCGGGACTAGCGGAAAGAAGGGAGTACAATGAGCAGTTCTTC.

The J gene is TRBJ2-1, the V gene TRBV4-1; D is possibly TRBD2 (5 bases). Trimming stripped 0 bases from V and 6 bases from J, with 15 bases between. Germline loops: CDR1 MGHRA, CDR2 YSYEKL. This CDR3 region has 16 residues. In nucleotides, the CDR3 is TGCGCCAGCAGCCAAGATGAGCGGTCCCCGACCAATGAGCAGTTCTTC. Its translation is CASSQDERSPTNEQFF.

This clone was seen only once. The chain uses TRBV2 and TRBJ2-3, with D possibly TRBD2 on 5 matching bases. The CDR3 extends over 13 amino acids. Trimming removed 7 bases at V and 2 bases at J, with 10 bases between. In germline, CDR1 is SNHLY, CDR2 FYNNEI. The CDR3: CASKGGYTDTQYF. CDR3 nucleotides: TGTGCCAGCAAGGGCGGGTACACAGATACGCAGTATTTT.

The rearrangement uses TRBV5-6 and TRBJ1-4, with TRBD1 matching 10 bases. Germline lookup yields CDR1 SGHDT and CDR2 YYEEEE. V was pared by 4 bases and J by 7 bases, with 4 bases of the junction left unmatched. The CDR3 has 14 amino acids. The CDR3 DNA reads TGTGCCAGCAGCCTCGGGACAGGGGTTGAAAAACTGTTTTTT. Residues: CASSLGTGVEKLFF.

There are a few counts of this clone. This rearrangement joins TRBV27 to TRBJ2-2; 14 bases agree with TRBD2. The V segment lost 4 bases and the J segment 7 bases; nucleotides outside the gene matches: 8. Looked up from germline, CDR1 is MNHEY and CDR2 is SMNVEV (reference sequence). The length of the CDR3 is 17 residues. In DNA, the CDR3 is TGTGCCAGCAGTTCGGGACTAGCGGGAGTGAGAGGCGGGGAGCTGTTTTTT. Its protein product is CASSSGLAGVRGGELFF.

This clone occurred once. The chain couples TRBV27 to TRBJ2-2, with TRBD1 matching over 7 bases. V lost 2 bases and J lost 4; bases outside the gene matches: 10. This CDR3 contains 17 residues. From germline, CDR1 is MNHEY and CDR2 SMNVEV (reference sequence). CDR3 sequence (DNA): TGTGCCAGCAGTTTAAAGGCAGGGGGAATGGGCACCGGGGAGCTGTTTTTT. Protein sequence: CASSLKAGGMGTGELFF.

The chain combines TRBV3-1 (or the pseudogene TRBV3-2) with TRBJ2-1; D remains unclear. Germline loops: CDR1 LGHDT, CDR2 YNNKEL (reference sequence). The CDR3 loop spans 13 amino acids. V lost 1 base, J lost 5 bases, and 6 bases lay in between. The CDR3 here is CASSQATNNEQFF. The CDR3 bases are TGTGCCAGCAGCCAAGCGACGAACAATGAGCAGTTCTTC.

This clone was observed a single time. The chain carries TRBV2 and TRBJ2-3, with D possibly matching TRBD1 (6 bases). Trimming shortened V by 6 bases and J by 5 bases, and 15 bases separated the two germline ends. The CDR3 has 14 residues. CDR1 and CDR2 from the germline V gene are SNHLY and FYNNEI. CDR3 sequence reads: CASRAQGNKDTQYF. In nucleotides, the CDR3 is TGTGCCAGCAGGGCACAGGGTAATAAAGATACGCAGTATTTT.

The V gene is TRBV5-1, the J gene TRBJ2-7; 8 bases are a match to TRBD1. The germline V gene has CDR1 SGHRS and CDR2 YFSETQ. CDR3 length: 14 residues. After removal of 1 base from V and 4 bases from J, the junction contained 4 bases not matched to a gene. In nucleotides, the CDR3 is TGCGCCAGCAGCTTGCAGGGGGCCAATTACGAGCAGTACTTC. It specifies CASSLQGANYEQYF.

J is TRBJ2-3 and V is TRBV7-9; 11 bases agree with TRBD2. The CDR3 has 16 amino acids. Looked up from germline, CDR1 is SEHNR and CDR2 is FQNEAQ (reference sequence). V lost 5 bases and J lost 0; bases outside the gene matches: 4. CDR3 amino acids: CASSPGTSGSTDTQYF. CDR3 bases: TGTGCCAGCAGCCCGGGGACTAGCGGAAGCACAGATACGCAGTATTTT.

The table lists this clone with a count of one. The V gene is TRBV4-3, the J gene TRBJ1-4; D ambiguous. Germline V lookup: CDR1 LGHNA, CDR2 YSLEER. This CDR3 comprises 13 residues. V lost 0 bases to trimming and J lost 11 bases, with 10 bases between them. Here the CDR3 DNA reads TGCGCCAGCAGCCAAGATCAGGTCCGGAAACTGTTTTTT. This gives the protein CASSQDQVRKLFF.

This chain links TRBV13 with TRBJ2-1; D perhaps matches TRBD2 (5 bases). CDR1 and CDR2 (germline): PRHDT, FYEKMQ (reference sequence). The V end lost 3 bases, the J end lost 10 bases, and 19 bases lay between the germline ends. The CDR3 is 15 amino acids. This CDR3 is CASSLRDSSRGEQFF. The CDR3 DNA sequence: TGTGCCAGCAGCTTGAGGGATAGCAGCCGTGGAGAGCAGTTCTTC.

The chain recombines TRBV6-5 with TRBJ2-1; D remains ambiguous. Germline CDR1 and CDR2: MNHEY and SVGAGI. V was trimmed by 6 bases and J by 7 bases, leaving 7 bases between them. The CDR3 loop spans 11 amino acids. The CDR3 region is CASSYRNEQFF. Written as DNA, the CDR3 is TGTGCCAGCAGCTACCGGAATGAGCAGTTCTTC.

The genes are TRBV9 and TRBJ2-7; 9 positions agree with TRBD1. The CDR3 consists of 16 residues. Germline V gives CDR1 SGDLS, CDR2 YYNGEE. V was pared by 4 bases and J by 2 bases, with 10 bases of the junction left unmatched. As DNA, the CDR3 is TGTGCCAGCAGCCCCCAAGATGGGACAGGGACCTACGAGCAGTACTTC. Translating gives CASSPQDGTGTYEQYF.

V gene TRBV10-2 combines with J gene TRBJ2-5, with 7 bases identical to TRBD1. Germline CDR1 WSHSY, CDR2 SAAADI. The J segment lost 1 base and the V segment lost 7 bases, leaving 3 bases of the junction unmatched. The CDR3 runs 13 residues. DNA for the CDR3: TGCGCCAGCAAGGGACAGCTCCAAGAGACCCAGTACTTC. It yields the protein CASKGQLQETQYF.

The chain employs TRBV11-2 and TRBJ2-1; 9 bases line up with TRBD2. Germline loops: CDR1 SGHAT, CDR2 FQNNGV. The CDR3 covers 15 residues. Trimming cost V 1 base and J 6 bases; bases outside gene matches: 4. The DNA of the CDR3 is TGTGCCAGCAGCTTAGGTAGCGGGAGTGGCAATGAGCAGTTCTTC. Protein sequence: CASSLGSGSGNEQFF.

The J gene is TRBJ2-1, the V gene TRBV11-2; D not resolved. Trimming shortened V by 3 bases and J by 6 bases, and 15 bases separated the two germline ends. This CDR3 is built from 15 residues. Germline V gene lookup returns CDR1 SGHAT and CDR2 FQNNGV. CDR3 in DNA: TGTGCCAGCAGCTTGGCCCCCCTCCCCTCCAATGAGCAGTTCTTC. Protein product: CASSLAPLPSNEQFF.

The genes are TRBV27 and TRBJ2-7; 9 nucleotides line up with TRBD2. The germline gives CDR1 MNHEY, CDR2 SMNVEV (reference sequence). V shed 6 bases and J 3 bases; nucleotides not matched to a gene: 9. This CDR3 spans 15 amino acids. CDR3 sequence reads: CASRGRLAAVYEQYF. CDR3 coding DNA: TGTGCCAGCAGGGGCAGACTAGCGGCTGTCTACGAGCAGTACTTC.

The V and J genes are TRBV5-1 and TRBJ2-5; D not certain. Germline CDR1 is SGHRS and CDR2 is YFSETQ. The CDR3 totals 15 residues. V lost 5 bases and J lost 0, with 14 bases in between. The CDR3 coding sequence is TGCGCCAGCAGGGTCCAGCTGGCAGACCAAGAGACCCAGTACTTC. Its protein is CASRVQLADQETQYF.